The 15 T cell receptor beta chains below all came from one sample that was sequenced in a study of identical twins. TCRdb re-derived calls from the 5' RACE reads in MiXCR, one entry per CDR3 protein. The sample lists about 570,000 distinct CDR3 sequences; more than 9% were seen once. This same sample was also part of a study on yellow fever vaccine responses in identical twins.

The material sequenced was PBMCs. All receptors derive from a woman between 18 and 29 years old in good health.

The sample holds a few counts of this clonotype. This chain joins TRBV9 and TRBJ2-5; 7 bases agree with TRBD2. From germline, CDR1 is SGDLS and CDR2 YYNGEE. V dropped 3 bases and J dropped 2; count of bases not matched to a gene: 7. The CDR3 sequence is 15 residues long. The CDR3 loop reads CASSESPSGQETQYF. CDR3 sequence (DNA): TGTGCCAGCAGCGAAAGTCCTAGCGGACAAGAGACCCAGTACTTC.

The chain carries TRBV4-1 and TRBJ1-2; no firm D call. V lost 1 base to trimming and J lost 1 base, with 10 bases between them. Per the germline V gene, CDR1 is MGHRA and CDR2 is YSYEKL. There are 15 residues in the CDR3. The chain's CDR3 is CASSQGPGDNYGYTF. As DNA, the CDR3 is TGCGCCAGCAGCCAAGGGCCCGGCGATAACTATGGCTACACCTTC.

The genes are TRBV7-9 and TRBJ2-1; possibly TRBD2 for D (6 bases). Trimming cost V 4 bases and J 6 bases, with 13 bases left between them. The length of the CDR3 is 14 residues. Germline CDR1 is SEHNR and CDR2 is FQNEAQ (reference sequence). Written as DNA, the CDR3 is TGTGCCAGCAGCTGGGGAACTAGCAGCAATGAGCAGTTCTTC. Translated: CASSWGTSSNEQFF. Together with reference TRBV7-9 and TRBJ2-1, the CDR3 gives the full variable domain: DTGVSQNPRHKITKRGQNVTFRCDPISEHNRLYWYRQTLGQGPEFLTYFQNEAQLEKSRLLSDRFSAERPKGSFSTLEIQRTEQGDSAMYLCASSWGTSSNEQFFGPGTRLTVL.

This clonotype has a count of ten or more. The gene calls are TRBV6-2 or TRBV6-3 and TRBJ2-7; D is undetermined. Trimming stripped 8 bases from V and 4 bases from J, with 3 bases between. Germline CDR1 is MNHEY and CDR2 is SVGEGT. The CDR3 consists of 9 residues. Here the CDR3 reads CASGYEQYF. The CDR3 DNA reads as TGTGCCAGCGGATACGAGCAGTACTTC.

This clonotype was seen many times. This chain uses TRBV27 with TRBJ2-1, with D tentatively TRBD1 (6 bases). CDR1 and CDR2 (germline): MNHEY, SMNVEV (reference sequence). V was clipped by 0 bases and J by 7 bases, with 10 bases between them. The CDR3 has 14 amino acids. The CDR3 coding sequence is TGTGCCAGCAGTTTATCGGGGGCGGCTAATGAGCAGTTCTTC. Encoded protein: CASSLSGAANEQFF.

This clonotype was observed a handful of times. The rearrangement links TRBV6-1 to TRBJ2-7; 11 nucleotides match TRBD2. This CDR3 is 15 amino acids long. With V trimmed by 8 bases and J by 3 bases, 9 bases remained unmatched. Germline V gene lookup returns CDR1 MNHNS and CDR2 SASEGT. The CDR3 sequence is CASATLGLAVYEQYF. As DNA, the CDR3 is TGTGCCAGCGCTACCCTGGGACTAGCGGTCTACGAGCAGTACTTC.

The chain recombines TRBV7-2 with TRBJ2-5, with TRBD2 matching 9 bases. The CDR3 spans 16 residues. After removal of 1 base from V and 1 base from J, the junction contained 4 bases not matched to a gene. Per the germline V gene, CDR1 is SGHTA and CDR2 is FQGNSA. CDR3 residues: CASSLGSREGQETQYF. CDR3 sequence (DNA): TGTGCCAGCAGCTTAGGTTCGCGGGAGGGCCAAGAGACCCAGTACTTC.

V is TRBV7-9 and J is TRBJ1-1, with D possibly matching TRBD1 (5 bases). The CDR3 extends over 15 amino acids. V was cut by 0 bases and J by 7 bases, with 15 bases left in between. CDR1 and CDR2 from the germline V gene are SEHNR and FQNEAQ (reference sequence). The CDR3, as DNA: TGTGCCAGCAGCTTAGCCGCAGGGTTAACGGATGAAGCTTTCTTT. Translating gives CASSLAAGLTDEAFF.

Ten or more counts support this clonotype. This chain joins TRBV12-3 or TRBV12-4 and TRBJ2-7; D ambiguous. This CDR3 is 13 amino acids long. V dropped 9 bases and J dropped 4 bases, with 16 bases sitting between them. The CDR3 reads CASAQIPEYEQYF. The DNA of the CDR3 is TGTGCCAGTGCACAGATACCCGAATACGAGCAGTACTTC.

The chain recombines TRBV7-2 with TRBJ2-7, with 13 bases fitting TRBD2. Germline CDR1 SGHTA, CDR2 FQGNSA. V lost 7 bases to trimming and J lost 1 base; unmatched junction nucleotides: 4. The CDR3 spans 15 residues. As DNA, the CDR3 is TGTGCCAGCAACGAACTAGCGGGAGGGTCCTACGAGCAGTACTTC. Translating it yields CASNELAGGSYEQYF.

The chain links TRBV3-1 to TRBJ2-3; D unresolved. V lost 4 bases, J lost 6 bases, and 8 bases lay in between. CDR3 size: 12 residues. Germline CDR1 and CDR2: LGHDT and YNNKEL (reference sequence). The CDR3 sequence is CASSRTADTQYF. The DNA of the CDR3 is TGTGCCAGCAGCCGCACGGCGGATACGCAGTATTTT.

The V gene is TRBV12-3 or TRBV12-4, the J gene TRBJ2-1; D remains ambiguous. V was trimmed by 4 bases and J by 4 bases, leaving 11 bases between them. CDR3 length: 14 amino acids. The chain's CDR3 is CASSSLSTYNEQFF. CDR3 DNA sequence: TGTGCCAGCAGTTCTCTCTCGACTTACAATGAGCAGTTCTTC.

In this sample, this clonotype turned up a few times. V gene TRBV12-3 or TRBV12-4 combines with J gene TRBJ2-7; D unclear. V was trimmed by 5 bases and J by 6 bases, leaving 14 bases between them. The CDR3 totals 13 residues. CDR3 loop: CASSQQPFSEQYF. The CDR3 DNA reads TGTGCCAGCAGTCAACAGCCCTTTTCCGAGCAGTACTTC.

This clonotype has just one count. The chain has TRBV30 and TRBJ1-1; D remains unclear. Germline-derived CDR1 and CDR2 are GTSNPN and SVGIG (reference sequence). CDR3 length: 14 amino acids. V was cut by 2 bases and J by 4 bases, with 14 bases left in between. This CDR3 reads CAWSLGSMITEAFF. DNA for the CDR3: TGTGCCTGGAGTCTCGGATCGATGATCACTGAAGCTTTCTTT. The whole variable domain, remainder taken from reference TRBV30 and TRBJ1-1, is SQTIHQWPATLVQPVGSPLSLECTVEGTSNPNLYWYRQAAGRGLQLLFYSVGIGQISSEVPQNLSASRPQDRQFILSSKKLLLSDSGFYLCAWSLGSMITEAFFGQGTRLTVV.

The chain has TRBV20-1 and TRBJ2-3; 7 bases are shared with TRBD1. CDR3 size: 15 residues. V lost 2 bases and J lost 0; bases outside the gene matches: 5. Germline V gives CDR1 DFQATT, CDR2 SNEGSKA (reference sequence). The CDR3 DNA follows: TGCAGTGCTAGACCTGGGACAGCGAGCACAGATACGCAGTATTTT. Translating it yields CSARPGTASTDTQYF.